The entry below gives a single T cell receptor beta chain sequence along with its context. Its antigen is unidentified. Generated by immunoSEQ multiplex PCR, the TCRdb table keeps only in-frame clones and is missing some. The data show around 2.1 million clones, roughly 95% seen once. This CDR3 is 14 amino acids long. All donors qualified as healthy HIV-negative adults and had experienced no recent acute infections or vaccinations. This record belongs to a study of shared clonotypes between healthy human individuals. Overall study findings and caveats: Generally, naive subsets came out with larger estimated richness than memory subsets. Represented diversity, genetic and exposure-history alike, was limited by few donors. Clonotypes that were shared across several donors made up roughly 5% of naive CD4 clonotypes.

The V call is TRBV21-1, the J call TRBJ2-1. TRBV21-1 is a pseudogene segment. The receptor was derived from a man younger than 35 in good health. Sequencing was performed on naive CD4+ T cells sorted from blood. Subset of the sample: CD45RA+ positively selected. The CDR3: CASSKRQRNNEQFF. In DNA form, the CDR3 reads TGTGCCAGCAGCAAAAGACAGCGGAACAATGAGCAGTTCTTC.